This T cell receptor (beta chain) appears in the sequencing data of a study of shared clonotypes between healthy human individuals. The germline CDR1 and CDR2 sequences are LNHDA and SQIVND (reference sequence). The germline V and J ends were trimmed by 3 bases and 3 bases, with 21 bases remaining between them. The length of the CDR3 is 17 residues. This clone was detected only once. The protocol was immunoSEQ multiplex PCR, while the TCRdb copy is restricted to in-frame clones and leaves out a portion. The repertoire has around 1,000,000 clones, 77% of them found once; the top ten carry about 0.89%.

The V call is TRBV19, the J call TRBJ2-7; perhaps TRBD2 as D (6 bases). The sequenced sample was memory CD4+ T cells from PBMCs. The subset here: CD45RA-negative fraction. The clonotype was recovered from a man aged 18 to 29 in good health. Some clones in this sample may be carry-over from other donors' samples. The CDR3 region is CASSIYFDGTGSYEQYF. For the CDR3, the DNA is TGTGCCAGTAGTATTTATTTCGATGGGACTGGGAGCTACGAGCAGTACTTC.